This entry lists 24 T cell receptor beta chains sequenced from one sample in a study of blood T cells in healthy people across ages. It was with a sample-barcoded 5' primer and a J-beta primer mix that a second PCR of about 7 to 12 cycles was run. TCRdb re-called the 5' RACE reads through MiXCR, storing one row per CDR3 protein. The repertoire holds some 1.6 million distinct CDR3 sequences, with almost 35% as singletons. The source material was blood. These receptors all come from a woman under 40 in good health.

In this sample, this clonotype turned up a few times. V gene TRBV10-1 combines with J gene TRBJ2-1; TRBD2 agrees at 8 bases. The germline V gene has CDR1 WNHNN and CDR2 SYGVQD (reference sequence). CDR3 length: 22 residues. Trimming removed 4 bases from V and 3 bases from J; junction bases left unmatched: 26. As DNA, the CDR3 is TGCGCCAGCAGTGTAGGCAACCTAGCACATATGCGGGGGGCCGCTATCTACAATGAGCAGTTCTTC. It translates to CASSVGNLAHMRGAAIYNEQFF.

This chain connects TRBV2 to TRBJ2-5; TRBD2 matches at 8 bases. Germline V CDR1 and CDR2: SNHLY, FYNNEI. The junction had 12 bases not matched to a gene; V was cut back by 4 bases and J by 11 bases. The CDR3 covers 14 residues. The CDR3 sequence: CASSGSSGGLEQYF. The CDR3 DNA reads TGTGCCAGCAGTGGATCCAGCGGGGGTTTGGAGCAGTACTTC.

The count of this clonotype is one. J is TRBJ2-2 and V is TRBV20-1; 7 bases line up with TRBD2. Germline V gives CDR1 DFQATT, CDR2 SNEGSKA (reference sequence). The CDR3 totals 15 residues. V lost 5 bases and J lost 3; bases outside the gene matches: 9. CDR3 in amino acids: CSAPSGGRDTGELFF. The CDR3 DNA reads TGCAGTGCTCCCAGCGGCGGGAGAGACACCGGGGAGCTGTTTTTT.

This sequence joins TRBV15 and TRBJ1-2; 8 bases are a match to TRBD1. This CDR3 has 17 amino acids. Germline CDR1 is LNHNV and CDR2 is YYDKDF (reference sequence). V dropped 1 base and J dropped 0; count of bases not matched to a gene: 7. CDR3 residues: CATSRGSDREANYGYTF. The CDR3, as DNA: TGTGCCACCAGCAGAGGATCGGACAGGGAAGCTAACTATGGCTACACCTTC.

This clonotype was counted between two and nine times. The rearrangement joins TRBV20-1 to TRBJ2-7; D ambiguous. Deletions cut 0 bases from V and 4 bases from J, with 13 bases between. The CDR3 is 14 amino acids. Germline CDR1 DFQATT, CDR2 SNEGSKA (reference sequence). The CDR3 here is CSAREITRGYEQYF. The CDR3 region has the DNA TGCAGTGCTAGAGAAATAACCCGTGGTTACGAGCAGTACTTC.

A few counts support this clonotype. The V call is TRBV15, the J call TRBJ2-1; possible D gene TRBD2, 5 bases. The CDR3 extends over 15 amino acids. Deletions cut 1 base from V and 4 bases from J, with 11 bases between. The germline V gene encodes CDR1 LNHNV and CDR2 YYDKDF (reference sequence). CDR3 DNA: TGTGCCACCAGCAGAGGTAGCGTGGGGTACAATGAGCAGTTCTTC. Translation gives CATSRGSVGYNEQFF.

V usage is TRBV28 and J usage is TRBJ2-1; 10 bases agree with TRBD1. Germline V gene sequence: CDR1 MDHEN, CDR2 SYDVKM. The trim removed 4 bases at V and 5 bases at J, leaving 11 bases unmatched. This CDR3 is 17 amino acids long. The CDR3 region has the DNA TGTGCCAGCAGTTCTGGACAGGGGGTGTATATTAACAATGAGCAGTTCTTC. Protein product: CASSSGQGVYINNEQFF.

This clonotype turned up a few times. One end of the junction varies from germline; a read error may be responsible. The chain is built from TRBV4-1 and TRBJ1-4, with TRBD1 as a possible D gene (6 bases). This CDR3 spans 14 amino acids. The V gene's germline CDR1 is MGHRA and CDR2 YSYEKL. CDR3 coding DNA: TGCGCCAGCGCTCCAGGGGCCCTTAATCAAAAACTGTTTTTT. Protein product: CASAPGALNQKLFF.

The chain carries TRBV11-2 and TRBJ2-5; D unclear. The V gene's germline CDR1 is SGHAT and CDR2 FQNNGV. CDR3 length equals 14 residues. Trimming removed 2 bases at V and 2 bases at J, with 9 bases between. The CDR3 reads CASSLSALQETQYF. The CDR3 bases are TGTGCCAGCAGCTTAAGCGCTTTACAAGAGACCCAGTACTTC. Complete variable domain (other parts from reference TRBV11-2 and TRBJ2-5): EAGVAQSPRYKIIEKRQSVAFWCNPISGHATLYWYQQILGQGPKLLIQFQNNGVVDDSQLPKDRFSAERLKGVDSTLKIQPAKLEDSAVYLCASSLSALQETQYFGPGTRLLVL.

The rearrangement joins TRBV21-1 to TRBJ2-7; TRBD1 reflects the table's D call only, with no check against the DNA. TRBV21-1 is flagged as a pseudogene. CDR3 size: 13 residues. The CDR3 nucleotides are TGTGCCAGCAGCAAAACCCCCCCTGGGGAGCAGTACTTC. Its protein is CASSKTPPGEQYF.

This clonotype turned up a few times. The rearrangement joins TRBV7-2 to TRBJ2-1, with 14 bases identical to TRBD2. Losses at the gene ends were 3 bases for V and 8 bases for J; bases not matched to a gene: 12. The germline CDR1 and CDR2 sequences are SGHTA and FQGNSA. This CDR3 is built from 18 residues. The CDR3 DNA follows: TGTGCCAGCAGCTTTGGGACTAGCGGGAGACGGAAAGGCCATGAGCAGTTCTTC. Encoded protein: CASSFGTSGRRKGHEQFF.

The J gene is TRBJ2-3, the V gene TRBV12-3 or TRBV12-4; D uncertain. V was cut by 1 base and J by 2 bases, with 13 bases left in between. This CDR3 has 16 amino acids. DNA of the CDR3: TGTGCCAGCAGTTTAGAGCGCGCTAGGGTCACAGATACGCAGTATTTT. The encoded protein is CASSLERARVTDTQYF.

V is TRBV5-1 and J is TRBJ2-3; D is possibly TRBD1 (6 bases). CDR1 is SGHRS and CDR2 is YFSETQ in the germline V gene. The CDR3 extends over 13 amino acids. The V and J ends lost 5 bases and 5 bases respectively, with 12 bases between them. Here the CDR3 DNA reads TGCGCCAGCAGACATCAGGGGAAAGATACGCAGTATTTT. Amino acid sequence: CASRHQGKDTQYF.

V gene TRBV3-1 combines with J gene TRBJ2-3; TRBD2 matches at 15 bases. The length of the CDR3 is 16 residues. The V gene end was trimmed by 4 bases and the J gene end by 9 bases; junction bases not matched to a gene: 8. Germline V gives CDR1 LGHDT, CDR2 YNNKEL (reference sequence). As DNA, the CDR3 is TGTGCCAGCAGCCGATCCCGGACTAGCGGGAGGGACACGCAGTATTTT. This sequence encodes CASSRSRTSGRDTQYF.

This clonotype has more than one count but fewer than ten. The chain uses TRBV4-1 and TRBJ1-5, with D possibly being TRBD1 (5 bases). The CDR3 covers 14 residues. V lost 2 bases and J 4 bases, leaving 9 bases between the germline ends. The germline V gene has CDR1 MGHRA and CDR2 YSYEKL. CDR3 loop: CASSQQQENQPQHF. CDR3 sequence (DNA): TGCGCCAGCAGCCAACAACAGGAGAATCAGCCCCAGCATTTT.

Only one count was recorded for this clonotype. The rearrangement uses TRBV15 and TRBJ2-7, with D perhaps being TRBD1 or TRBD2 (7 bases each). This CDR3 region has 16 residues. Trimming stripped 0 bases from V and 0 bases from J, with 12 bases between. Germline V gene data show CDR1 as LNHNV and CDR2 as YYDKDF (reference sequence). The CDR3 is CATSREVRGGSYEQYF. CDR3 coding DNA: TGTGCCACCAGCAGAGAAGTCAGGGGGGGCTCCTACGAGCAGTACTTC.

This clonotype has ten or more counts. The chain recombines TRBV29-1 with TRBJ1-2, with TRBD1 matching 12 bases. The ends lost 4 bases at V and 7 bases at J; junction bases unmatched: 13. Germline loops: CDR1 SQVTM, CDR2 ANQGSEA. The CDR3 is made up of 16 amino acids. The CDR3 reads CSVATSGTGGLGGYTF. CDR3 sequence (DNA): TGCAGCGTTGCCACCTCCGGGACAGGGGGCCTAGGTGGCTACACCTTC. The full variable domain, its missing parts supplied by reference TRBV29-1 and TRBJ1-2, is SAVISQKPSRDICQRGTSLTIQCQVDSQVTMMFWYRQQPGQSLTLIATANQGSEATYESGFVIDKFPISRPNLTFSTLTVSNMSPEDSSIYLCSVATSGTGGLGGYTFGSGTRLTVV.

The chain couples TRBV7-6 to TRBJ2-3; 9 bases are shared with TRBD2. The germline V gene encodes CDR1 SGHVS and CDR2 FNYEAQ. Trimming removed 2 bases from V and 4 bases from J; junction bases left unmatched: 19. The CDR3 contains 20 residues. The DNA for the CDR3 is TGTGCCAGCAGCTTACATAAGCGGGGGGCCTTCCCTGTCCCTCCAGATACGCAGTATTTT. Translated: CASSLHKRGAFPVPPDTQYF. Complete variable domain (other parts from reference TRBV7-6 and TRBJ2-3): GAGVSQSPRYKVTKRGQDVALRCDPISGHVSLYWYRQALGQGPEFLTYFNYEAQQDKSGLPNDRFSAERPEGSISTLTIQRTEQRDSAMYRCASSLHKRGAFPVPPDTQYFGPGTRLTVL.

This clonotype was seen a handful of times. The chain recombines TRBV20-1 with TRBJ1-5, with D unresolved. CDR1 is DFQATT, CDR2 SNEGSKA, per germline (reference sequence). This CDR3 is 13 amino acids long. V was pared by 5 bases and J by 0 bases, with 8 bases between. CDR3 amino acids: CSAHENSNQPQHF. The CDR3 DNA reads as TGCAGTGCTCATGAGAATAGCAATCAGCCCCAGCATTTT.

CDR3 sequence (DNA): TGCAGTGCTATAGGCCTCCACCGGGACAGGGAAATGAACACTGAAGCTTTCTTT. Amino acid sequence: CSAIGLHRDREMNTEAFF. This chain links TRBV20-1 with TRBJ1-1; TRBD1 agrees at 9 bases. Germline V gene lookup returns CDR1 DFQATT and CDR2 SNEGSKA (reference sequence). V lost 4 bases, J lost 0 bases, and 15 bases stayed unmatched. CDR3 length: 18 amino acids.

The chain has TRBV7-8 and TRBJ1-2; 8 bases are a match to TRBD1. Germline V gene sequence: CDR1 SGHVS, CDR2 FQNEAQ. V trimming: 1 base; J trimming: 7 bases; junction bases outside the gene matches: 5. This CDR3 has 14 residues. The CDR3 nucleotides are TGTGCCAGCAGCTTAGACCGGCAGGGGGCTGGCTACACCTTC. Translation gives CASSLDRQGAGYTF.

The table lists this clonotype with a count of one. The genes are TRBV3-1 and TRBJ2-1; 12 bases agree with TRBD2. The CDR3 totals 16 residues. Germline values: CDR1 LGHDT, CDR2 YNNKEL (reference sequence). The junction had 11 bases not matched to a gene; V was cut back by 4 bases and J by 10 bases. CDR3 bases: TGTGCCAGCAGCCCCCGGCGGCTAGCGGGAGGGTACGAGCAGTTCTTC. Its translation is CASSPRRLAGGYEQFF.

This clonotype was observed a handful of times. The chain joins TRBV9 to TRBJ2-6; no firm D call. The CDR3 is made up of 16 amino acids. Germline CDR1 SGDLS, CDR2 YYNGEE. Trimming removed 0 bases at V and 0 bases at J, with 7 bases between. The CDR3 nucleotides are TGTGCCAGCAGCGTAGCCCCATACTCTGGGGCCAACGTCCTGACTTTC. It codes for CASSVAPYSGANVLTF.

This sequence joins TRBV30 and TRBJ2-3; no clear D. The CDR3 contains 12 residues. Between the trimmed V and J ends, which lost 0 bases and 6 bases, there was a span of 7 bases. Germline CDR1 reads GTSNPN; CDR2 reads SVGIG (reference sequence). The CDR3: CAWSVFRDTQYF. CDR3 DNA sequence: TGTGCCTGGAGTGTGTTCCGGGATACGCAGTATTTT.